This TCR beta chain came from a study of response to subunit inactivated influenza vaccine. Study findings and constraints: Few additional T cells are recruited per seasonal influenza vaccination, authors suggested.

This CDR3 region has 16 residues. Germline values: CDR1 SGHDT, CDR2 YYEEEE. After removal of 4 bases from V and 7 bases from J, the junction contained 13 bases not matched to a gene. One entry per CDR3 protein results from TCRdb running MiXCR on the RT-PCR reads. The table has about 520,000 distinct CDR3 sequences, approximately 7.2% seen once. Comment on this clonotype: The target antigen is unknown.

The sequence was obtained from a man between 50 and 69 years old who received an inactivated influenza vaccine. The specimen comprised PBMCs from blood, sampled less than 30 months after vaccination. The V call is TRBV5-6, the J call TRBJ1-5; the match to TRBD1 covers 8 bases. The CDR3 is CASSPGNRQGLQPQHF. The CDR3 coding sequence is TGTGCCAGCAGCCCTGGAAATCGACAGGGGTTGCAGCCCCAGCATTTT.